Below, 17 T cell receptor beta chains from the same sample are listed, as sequenced in a study of blood T cell repertoires in COVID-19. Generated by immunoSEQ multiplex PCR, the TCRdb table keeps only in-frame clones and is missing some. The sample contains roughly 350,000 clones, around 87% of which appear only once. The sample comprised peripheral blood. Every receptor here comes from a woman aged 25 to 45 with COVID-19, enrolled during active disease.

The chain carries TRBV6-2 or TRBV6-3 and TRBJ2-3; a possible D gene is TRBD2 (5 bases). Trimming removed 2 bases at V and 4 bases at J, with 16 bases between. The CDR3 runs 16 residues. The germline V gene encodes CDR1 MNHEY and CDR2 SVGEGT. CDR3 DNA: TGTGCCAGCAGTTACGTCCCGTGGGAGAAATCAGATACGCAGTATTTT. This codes for CASSYVPWEKSDTQYF.

The rearrangement joins TRBV6-2 or TRBV6-3 to TRBJ2-7; TRBD2 matches 7 bases. This CDR3 is 15 amino acids long. CDR1 and CDR2 from the germline V gene are MNHEY and SVGEGT. Trimming took 4 bases from V and 2 from J; bases not matched to a gene: 8. CDR3 sequence reads: CASSSAGRGTYEQYF. The DNA of the CDR3 is TGTGCCAGCAGTTCGGCAGGGAGGGGTACCTACGAGCAGTACTTC.

The V and J genes are TRBV20-1 and TRBJ2-2; D gene ambiguous. This CDR3 is 11 amino acids long. V lost 3 bases, J lost 3 bases, and 2 bases lay in between. CDR1 and CDR2 from the germline V gene are DFQATT and SNEGSKA (reference sequence). The CDR3 sequence: CSASDTGELFF. The CDR3 nucleotides read TGCAGTGCTAGCGACACCGGGGAGCTGTTTTTT.

V gene TRBV30 combines with J gene TRBJ2-7, with D perhaps TRBD2 (7 bases). The CDR3 loop spans 13 amino acids. Germline V gene sequence: CDR1 GTSNPN, CDR2 SVGIG (reference sequence). Trimming cost V 4 bases and J 6 bases, with 16 bases left between them. Here the CDR3 reads CAWTGRGASEQYF. CDR3 DNA: TGTGCCTGGACCGGTCGGGGGGCTAGCGAGCAGTACTTC.

The genes are TRBV18 and TRBJ1-5; no definite D call. CDR3 length: 12 amino acids. The ends were cut back, 3 bases at V and 4 bases at J, with 4 bases in the middle. Germline V lookup: CDR1 KGHSH, CDR2 LQKENI. CDR3 in amino acids: CASSPGNQPQHF. As DNA, the CDR3 is TGTGCCAGCTCACCCGGGAATCAGCCCCAGCATTTT.

The rearrangement joins TRBV3-1 (or the pseudogene TRBV3-2) to TRBJ2-3; 10 bases line up with TRBD2. The V gene end was trimmed by 4 bases and the J gene end by 4 bases; junction bases not matched to a gene: 8. Per the germline V gene, CDR1 is LGHDT and CDR2 is YNNKEL (reference sequence). This CDR3 comprises 16 residues. The CDR3 DNA reads as TGTGCCAGCAGCCCGCTGCCGGGACTAGCGTCAGATACGCAGTATTTT. It codes for CASSPLPGLASDTQYF.

This sequence joins TRBV2 and TRBJ1-2, with D tentatively TRBD1 (5 bases). V lost 5 bases and J 3 bases, leaving 10 bases between the germline ends. Looked up from germline, CDR1 is SNHLY and CDR2 is FYNNEI. CDR3 length equals 13 residues. CDR3 sequence reads: CASSRQSYYGYTF. CDR3 sequence (DNA): TGTGCCAGCAGTCGACAGAGCTACTATGGCTACACCTTC.

The chain is built from TRBV9 and TRBJ2-1; TRBD2 aligns across 11 bases. The CDR3 runs to 19 residues. Losses at the gene ends were 0 bases for V and 4 bases for J; bases not matched to a gene: 12. Germline V gene sequence: CDR1 SGDLS, CDR2 YYNGEE. The CDR3 loop is CASSVGVKLAGVYYNEQFF. The CDR3 region has the DNA TGTGCCAGCAGCGTAGGAGTGAAACTAGCGGGAGTTTATTACAATGAGCAGTTCTTC.

This clone was found once. J is TRBJ2-3 and V is TRBV11-1; 9 bases match TRBD2. Germline loops: CDR1 SGHAT, CDR2 FQDESV (reference sequence). The CDR3 runs to 16 residues. After removal of 3 bases from V and 2 bases from J, the junction contained 6 bases not matched to a gene. For the CDR3, the DNA is TGTGCCAGCAGCTTCCGTAGCGGGGGTTACACAGATACGCAGTATTTT. Its translation is CASSFRSGGYTDTQYF.

CDR3 nucleotide sequence: TGTGCTAGTGGTTTGGTAAAAGACGGACAAACTAGCACAGATACGCAGTATTTT. Encoded protein: CASGLVKDGQTSTDTQYF. The V gene is TRBV12-5, the J gene TRBJ2-3, with TRBD1 as a possible D gene (5 bases). V lost 0 bases and J 0 bases, leaving 16 bases between the germline ends. The germline gives CDR1 LGHNT, CDR2 FRNRAP. This CDR3 is 18 amino acids long.

The chain links TRBV5-1 to TRBJ2-1, with TRBD1 as a possible D gene (7 bases). Trimming pared 3 bases from V and 0 bases from J, leaving 13 bases between. Germline lookup yields CDR1 SGHRS and CDR2 YFSETQ. The CDR3 sequence is 16 residues long. The CDR3 nucleotides read TGCGCCAGCAGCTCCCCAGGGGGGATCTCCTACAATGAGCAGTTCTTC. Amino acid sequence: CASSSPGGISYNEQFF.

This chain joins TRBV24-1 and TRBJ2-5; 9 nucleotides line up with TRBD1. Losses at the gene ends were 0 bases for V and 3 bases for J; bases not matched to a gene: 4. CDR3 length equals 16 residues. Per germline, CDR1 KGHDR and CDR2 SFDVKD. This CDR3 is CATSDLPGTGKETQYF. CDR3 nucleotides: TGTGCCACCAGTGATTTGCCCGGGACAGGGAAAGAGACCCAGTACTTC.

The V gene is TRBV5-6, the J gene TRBJ2-7; 7 bases are shared with TRBD2. The CDR3 loop spans 13 amino acids. The V gene's germline CDR1 is SGHDT and CDR2 YYEEEE. V lost 7 bases, J lost 3 bases, and 7 bases stayed unmatched. The DNA of the CDR3 is TGTGCCAGCTGGAGGTGGGGGGGCTACGAGCAGTACTTC. It encodes CASWRWGGYEQYF.

The CDR3 here is CASRTGTGDEQYF. In DNA form, the CDR3 reads TGTGCCAGCAGGACCGGGACAGGGGATGAGCAGTACTTC. The chain uses TRBV6-5 and TRBJ2-5; the match to TRBD1 covers 10 bases. The germline CDR1 and CDR2 sequences are MNHEY and SVGAGI. This CDR3 has 13 amino acids. Trimming removed 6 bases from V and 11 bases from J; junction bases left unmatched: 9.

J is TRBJ1-2 and V is TRBV28; 9 bases are a match to TRBD1. The CDR3 consists of 14 residues. J gave up 4 bases and V 2 bases, and 2 bases lay outside the gene matches. The germline gives CDR1 MDHEN, CDR2 SYDVKM. CDR3 bases: TGTGCCAGCAGTTTACGGGGACAGGGCTATGGCTACACCTTC. It specifies CASSLRGQGYGYTF.

V gene TRBV7-2 combines with J gene TRBJ2-5; TRBD2 is a possible D gene (7 bases). In germline, CDR1 is SGHTA, CDR2 FQGNSA. The CDR3 is 15 residues long. Trimming shortened V by 1 base and J by 6 bases, and 15 bases separated the two germline ends. The CDR3 reads CASSLDGGGGKTQYF. CDR3 coding DNA: TGTGCCAGCAGCTTAGATGGAGGGGGAGGGAAGACCCAGTACTTC.

This chain links TRBV5-1 with TRBJ2-7, with 10 nucleotides matching TRBD1. CDR1 SGHRS and CDR2 YFSETQ come from the germline V gene. CDR3 length: 17 amino acids. Losses at the gene ends were 3 bases for V and 2 bases for J; bases not matched to a gene: 11. The CDR3 is CASSYLTGGTFPYEQYF. The CDR3 nucleotides are TGCGCCAGCAGCTACCTGACAGGGGGCACCTTTCCCTACGAGCAGTACTTC.